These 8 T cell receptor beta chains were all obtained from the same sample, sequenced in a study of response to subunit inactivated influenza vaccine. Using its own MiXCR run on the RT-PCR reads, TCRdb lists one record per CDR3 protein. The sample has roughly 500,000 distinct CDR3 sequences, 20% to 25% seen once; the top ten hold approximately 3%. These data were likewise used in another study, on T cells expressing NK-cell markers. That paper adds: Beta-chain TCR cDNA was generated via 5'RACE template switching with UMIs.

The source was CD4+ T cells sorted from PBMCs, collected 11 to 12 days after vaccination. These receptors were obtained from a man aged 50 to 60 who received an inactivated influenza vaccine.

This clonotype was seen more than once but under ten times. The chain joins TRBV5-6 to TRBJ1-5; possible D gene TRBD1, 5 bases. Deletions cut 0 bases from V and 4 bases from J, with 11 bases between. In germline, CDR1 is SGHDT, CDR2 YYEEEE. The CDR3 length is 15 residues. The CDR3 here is CASSLGRGVNQPQHF. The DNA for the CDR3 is TGTGCCAGCAGCTTGGGGAGGGGAGTGAATCAGCCCCAGCATTTT. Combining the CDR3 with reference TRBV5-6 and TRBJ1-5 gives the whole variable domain DAGVTQSPTHLIKTRGQQVTLRCSPKSGHDTVSWYQQALGQGPQFIFQYYEEEERQRGNFPDRFSGHQFPNYSSELNVNALLLGDSALYLCASSLGRGVNQPQHFGDGTRLSIL.

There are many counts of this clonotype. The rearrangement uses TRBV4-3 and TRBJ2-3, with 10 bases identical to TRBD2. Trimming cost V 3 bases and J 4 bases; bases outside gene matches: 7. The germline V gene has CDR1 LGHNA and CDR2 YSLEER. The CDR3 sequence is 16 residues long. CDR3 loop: CASSQRPSGSADTQYF. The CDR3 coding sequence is TGCGCCAGCAGCCAGAGACCTAGCGGGAGCGCAGATACGCAGTATTTT.

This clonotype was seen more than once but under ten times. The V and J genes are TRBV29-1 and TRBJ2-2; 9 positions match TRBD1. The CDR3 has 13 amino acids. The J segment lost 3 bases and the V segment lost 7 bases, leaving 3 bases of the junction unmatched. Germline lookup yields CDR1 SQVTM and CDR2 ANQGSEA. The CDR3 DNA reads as TGCAGCGGAAGACAGGGGGACACCGGGGAGCTGTTTTTT. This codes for CSGRQGDTGELFF.

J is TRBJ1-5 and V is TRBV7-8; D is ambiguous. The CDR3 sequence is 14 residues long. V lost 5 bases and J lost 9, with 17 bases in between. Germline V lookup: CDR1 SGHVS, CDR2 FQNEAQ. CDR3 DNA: TGTGCCAGCAGCGCGGACGGGTTCTACTGGCCCCAGCATTTT. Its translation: CASSADGFYWPQHF.

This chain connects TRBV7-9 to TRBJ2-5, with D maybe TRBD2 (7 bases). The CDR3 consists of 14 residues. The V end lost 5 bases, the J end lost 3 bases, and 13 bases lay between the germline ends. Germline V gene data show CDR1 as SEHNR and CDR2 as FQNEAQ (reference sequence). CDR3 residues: CASSRGAGEETQYF. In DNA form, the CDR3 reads TGTGCCAGCAGCCGGGGGGCGGGGGAAGAGACCCAGTACTTC.

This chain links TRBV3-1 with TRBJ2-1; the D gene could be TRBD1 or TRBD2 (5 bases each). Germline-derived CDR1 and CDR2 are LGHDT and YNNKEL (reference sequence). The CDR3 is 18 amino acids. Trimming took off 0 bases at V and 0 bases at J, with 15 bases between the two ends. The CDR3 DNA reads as TGTGCCAGCAGCCAAGATTTCGGGGCCCCCACCTCCTACAATGAGCAGTTCTTC. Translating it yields CASSQDFGAPTSYNEQFF.

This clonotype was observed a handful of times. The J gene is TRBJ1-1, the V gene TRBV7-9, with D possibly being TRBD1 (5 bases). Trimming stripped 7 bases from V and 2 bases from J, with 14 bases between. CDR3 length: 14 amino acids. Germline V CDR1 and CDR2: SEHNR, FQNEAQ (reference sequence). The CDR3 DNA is TGTGCCAGCACCTCTCAGACAGTTAACACTGAAGCTTTCTTT. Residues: CASTSQTVNTEAFF.

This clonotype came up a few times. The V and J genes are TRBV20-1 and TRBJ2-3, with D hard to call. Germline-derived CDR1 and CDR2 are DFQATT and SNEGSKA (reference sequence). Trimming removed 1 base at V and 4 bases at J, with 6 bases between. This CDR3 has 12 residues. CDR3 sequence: CSARAPPDTQYF. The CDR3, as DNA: TGCAGTGCTAGAGCCCCCCCAGATACGCAGTATTTT.